One and the same sample provided the 21 T cell receptor beta chains below, sequenced in a study of blood T cell repertoires in COVID-19 (dated by TCRdb to the early 2020s). The method behind the library was the immunoSEQ multiplex PCR assay. Sourced from immuneACCESS, this table was stored by TCRdb with only in-frame sequences that have V and J called. A share of the clones is absent; for the studies checked, an unresolved V gene accounts for under half, and the remainder has no known explanation. The sample data list over 45,000 clones, and roughly 89% of these were observed just once. Around 46% of the sample is in the top ten clones. Sequencing was done on a sample of peripheral blood. The receptor set was obtained from a woman between 55 and 75 years old with COVID-19, enrolled during active disease.

The rearrangement uses TRBV25-1 and TRBJ1-6, with 7 bases identical to TRBD1. Germline loops: CDR1 MGHDK, CDR2 SYGVNS. The J segment lost 8 bases and the V segment lost 3 bases, leaving 7 bases of the junction unmatched. This CDR3 is built from 15 residues. The CDR3 coding sequence is TGTGCCAGCAGTGATTACAGGGGATTTGATTCACCCCTCCACTTT. Its protein is CASSDYRGFDSPLHF. The full variable domain, in which reference TRBV25-1 and TRBJ1-6 provide the parts outside the CDR3, is EADIYQTPRYLVIGTGKKITLECSQTMGHDKMYWYQQDPGMELHLIHYSYGVNSTEKGDLSSESTVSRIRTEHFPLTLESARPSHTSQYLCASSDYRGFDSPLHFGNGTRLTVT.

The chain carries TRBV27 and TRBJ2-7, with TRBD1 matching 7 bases. CDR3 length equals 15 residues. CDR1 MNHEY and CDR2 SMNVEV come from the germline V gene (reference sequence). Losses at the gene ends were 5 bases for V and 4 bases for J; bases not matched to a gene: 11. In nucleotides, the CDR3 is TGTGCCAGCAGTGCTGACCTAGGGGGCGCGTACGAGCAGTACTTC. Residues: CASSADLGGAYEQYF.

V and J are TRBV19 and TRBJ1-5; TRBD1 matches 9 bases. Germline values: CDR1 LNHDA, CDR2 SQIVND (reference sequence). After removal of 3 bases from V and 9 bases from J, the junction contained 15 bases not matched to a gene. The length of the CDR3 is 17 residues. This chain's CDR3 is CASSITATGGGKGPQHF. In nucleotides, the CDR3 is TGTGCCAGTAGTATTACGGCTACAGGGGGCGGAAAGGGGCCCCAGCATTTT.

The rearrangement uses TRBV4-1 and TRBJ1-2; D perhaps matches TRBD1 (5 bases). The germline V gene encodes CDR1 MGHRA and CDR2 YSYEKL. Trimming took off 1 base at V and 8 bases at J, with 14 bases between the two ends. The CDR3 runs 14 residues. CDR3 loop: CASSQGQPPRGYTF. For the CDR3, the DNA is TGCGCCAGCAGCCAAGGACAGCCCCCCCGGGGCTACACCTTC.

The rearrangement joins TRBV10-1 to TRBJ2-1; maybe TRBD2 (6 bases). Trimming removed 3 bases at V and 8 bases at J, with 20 bases between. Germline V CDR1 and CDR2: WNHNN, SYGVQD (reference sequence). This CDR3 contains 16 residues. CDR3 in amino acids: CASSDPRPGGVHEQFF. The DNA of the CDR3 is TGCGCCAGCAGTGACCCTAGACCGGGCGGGGTCCATGAGCAGTTCTTC.

V usage is TRBV7-9 and J usage is TRBJ2-1, with TRBD2 matching over 7 bases. Germline CDR1 reads SEHNR; CDR2 reads FQNEAQ (reference sequence). After removal of 8 bases from V and 9 bases from J, the junction contained 10 bases not matched to a gene. This CDR3 spans 13 amino acids. CDR3: CASRGEAVSEQFF. Here the CDR3 DNA reads TGTGCCAGCCGGGGGGAGGCAGTGTCTGAGCAGTTCTTC. Combining the CDR3 with reference TRBV7-9 and TRBJ2-1 gives the whole variable domain DTGVSQNPRHKITKRGQNVTFRCDPISEHNRLYWYRQTLGQGPEFLTYFQNEAQLEKSRLLSDRFSAERPKGSFSTLEIQRTEQGDSAMYLCASRGEAVSEQFFGPGTRLTVL.

The rearrangement links TRBV7-2 to TRBJ2-7; D uncertain. Between the trimmed V and J ends, which lost 2 bases and 3 bases, there was a span of 8 bases. Germline CDR1 SGHTA, CDR2 FQGNSA. The CDR3 has 13 amino acids. As DNA, the CDR3 is TGTGCCAGCAGCTTACCCCAGTTCTACGAGCAGTACTTC. Translating it yields CASSLPQFYEQYF.

This chain links TRBV4-1 with TRBJ1-4, with a possible D match to TRBD1 (6 bases). The germline CDR1 and CDR2 sequences are MGHRA and YSYEKL. The CDR3 totals 15 residues. Deletions cut 2 bases from V and 6 bases from J, with 13 bases between. The CDR3 region is CASSQRLGGDEKLFF. The CDR3 DNA sequence: TGCGCCAGCAGCCAACGTCTAGGGGGGGATGAAAAACTGTTTTTT.

The chain has TRBV7-8 and TRBJ1-6, with unresolved D. Trimming left V 2 bases short and J 0 bases short, with 8 bases between. Germline CDR1 and CDR2: SGHVS and FQNEAQ. The CDR3 covers 16 residues. The CDR3 DNA follows: TGTGCCAGCAGCTTAAGGGAGAGCTCCTATAATTCACCCCTCCACTTT. This gives the protein CASSLRESSYNSPLHF.

The chain couples TRBV6-1 to TRBJ2-6; tentative D call: TRBD2 (6 bases). The germline V gene encodes CDR1 MNHNS and CDR2 SASEGT. The CDR3 is 18 residues long. V lost 4 bases and J lost 0, with 16 bases in between. For the CDR3, the DNA is TGTGCCAGCAGTGCGCTGGGGCGGGGTGGCTCTGGGGCCAACGTCCTGACTTTC. Amino acid sequence: CASSALGRGGSGANVLTF.

The gene calls are TRBV28 and TRBJ1-4; D unclear. In germline, CDR1 is MDHEN, CDR2 SYDVKM. The ends were cut back, 5 bases at V and 6 bases at J, with 19 bases in the middle. This CDR3 is built from 16 residues. CDR3 DNA sequence: TGTGCCAGCAGTCTATCCCTCGGGTCCGGTTATGAAAAACTGTTTTTT. This sequence encodes CASSLSLGSGYEKLFF.

This chain joins TRBV5-1 and TRBJ2-3; no reliable D call. This CDR3 has 14 residues. Between the trimmed V and J ends, which lost 0 bases and 0 bases, there was a span of 5 bases. Germline values: CDR1 SGHRS, CDR2 YFSETQ. The CDR3 loop is CASSLVTSTDTQYF. CDR3 DNA sequence: TGCGCCAGCAGCTTGGTGACTAGCACAGATACGCAGTATTTT.

The CDR3 coding sequence is TGTGCCAGCAGTGAAGGGGGCCTCCTAAATGAGCAGTTCTTC. Its translation: CASSEGGLLNEQFF. This chain links TRBV2 with TRBJ2-1; TRBD1 is a possible D gene (5 bases). CDR1 is SNHLY and CDR2 is FYNNEI in the germline V gene. Trimming pared 1 base from V and 7 bases from J, leaving 11 bases between. This CDR3 has 14 amino acids.

The chain joins TRBV30 to TRBJ2-2, with 8 bases matching TRBD1. Germline CDR1 is GTSNPN and CDR2 is SVGIG (reference sequence). The CDR3 runs 14 residues. Trimming took 7 bases from V and 5 from J; bases not matched to a gene: 9. Written as DNA, the CDR3 is TGTGCCTACCAGGGGGCGAAAGAAACCGGGGAGCTGTTTTTT. Translation gives CAYQGAKETGELFF. Full variable domain (remainder filled in from reference TRBV30 and TRBJ2-2): SQTIHQWPATLVQPVGSPLSLECTVEGTSNPNLYWYRQAAGRGLQLLFYSVGIGQISSEVPQNLSASRPQDRQFILSSKKLLLSDSGFYLCAYQGAKETGELFFGEGSRLTVL.

The DNA for the CDR3 is TGTGCCAGCAGCCACGCCCCTGCACCAGGGTCCCAGTACTTC. Translating gives CASSHAPAPGSQYF. This chain links TRBV3-1 (or the pseudogene TRBV3-2) with TRBJ2-5; the D gene is possibly TRBD1 (5 bases). Germline CDR1 reads LGHDT; CDR2 reads YNNKEL (reference sequence). Between the trimmed V and J ends, which lost 3 bases and 9 bases, there was a span of 17 bases. The CDR3 spans 14 residues.

This clone came up once. The J gene is TRBJ1-6, the V gene TRBV5-1; 10 positions match TRBD1. The J segment lost 8 bases and the V segment lost 5 bases, leaving 7 bases of the junction unmatched. Germline CDR1 and CDR2: SGHRS and YFSETQ. The CDR3 runs to 15 residues. In DNA form, the CDR3 reads TGCGCCAGCAGTCATGGACAGGGGGTTGATTCACCCCTCCACTTT. It yields the protein CASSHGQGVDSPLHF.

V is TRBV18 and J is TRBJ1-6; possibly TRBD1 for D (6 bases). Per germline, CDR1 KGHSH and CDR2 LQKENI. V was pared by 6 bases and J by 8 bases, with 23 bases between. This CDR3 has 17 residues. DNA for the CDR3: TGTGCCAGCTCGCCAAGGGGCGGGGGGCAAAGTGATTCACCCCTCCACTTT. Amino acids: CASSPRGGGQSDSPLHF.

The table lists this clone with a few counts. This chain uses TRBV12-3 or TRBV12-4 with TRBJ2-1; a possible D gene is TRBD2 (5 bases). V gave up 1 base and J gave up 7 bases, with 8 bases separating them. The CDR3 totals 13 residues. The CDR3 region is CASSLDERNEQFF. The CDR3 nucleotides read TGTGCCAGCAGTTTAGACGAGCGGAATGAGCAGTTCTTC.

The CDR3 sequence is CASSQDRGQGGSSYNSPLHF. The CDR3 DNA follows: TGCGCCAGCAGCCAAGATAGGGGTCAGGGCGGTAGCTCCTATAATTCACCCCTCCACTTT. The V and J genes are TRBV4-3 and TRBJ1-6, with D possibly TRBD1 on 5 matching bases. V lost 0 bases and J lost 0, with 18 bases in between. This CDR3 has 20 residues. Germline CDR1 LGHNA, CDR2 YSLEER.

The chain employs TRBV20-1 and TRBJ1-1, with D tentatively TRBD1 (6 bases). The germline V gene encodes CDR1 DFQATT and CDR2 SNEGSKA (reference sequence). Trimming left V 3 bases short and J 8 bases short, with 10 bases between. The CDR3 has 11 amino acids. Written as DNA, the CDR3 is TGCAGTGCTAGGGCCGGGACAGAAGCTTTCTTT. It codes for CSARAGTEAFF.

The gene calls are TRBV5-8 and TRBJ1-5; possible D gene TRBD1, 6 bases. V dropped 0 bases and J dropped 5 bases, with 12 bases sitting between them. The CDR3 extends over 15 amino acids. Per germline, CDR1 SGHTS and CDR2 YDEGEE. CDR3 in DNA: TGTGCCAGCAGCTTGGGAGGGGGTTTCGATCAGCCCCAGCATTTT. It translates to CASSLGGGFDQPQHF.